This paragraph covers one T cell receptor beta chain sequence. Its antigen is unidentified. One entry per CDR3 protein, called by TCRdb with MiXCR from the reads. Of roughly 230,000 distinct CDR3 sequences detected, about a sixth appear once; the ten largest clones hold roughly 50%. The source of the sample is a study of T cell repertoires in cytomegalovirus infection. Overall study context: In public TCR beta signatures, there were indications of both CMV infection and matching HLA type.

Whole-study findings and limits: Clonotypes of TCR beta that were HLA-C-restricted and CMV-specific dominated the ex vivo response. Frequencies of public TCR beta families were cumulated, and this identified carriers of CMV plus the relevant HLA.

The receptor was derived from a human donor in good health (CMV status not recorded). Some clones in this sample may be carry-over from other donors' samples. The sample taken for sequencing was CD8+ T cells from PBMCs.

CDR3: CASSLNPGGMNTEAFF. The CDR3 DNA sequence: TGTGCCAGCAGCTTGAATCCGGGAGGAATGAACACTGAAGCTTTCTTT. The rearrangement uses TRBV5-4 and TRBJ1-1; D not certain. This CDR3 has 16 residues. CDR1 and CDR2 (germline): SGHNT, YYREEE (reference sequence). V lost 1 base, J lost 0 bases, and 13 bases lay in between.